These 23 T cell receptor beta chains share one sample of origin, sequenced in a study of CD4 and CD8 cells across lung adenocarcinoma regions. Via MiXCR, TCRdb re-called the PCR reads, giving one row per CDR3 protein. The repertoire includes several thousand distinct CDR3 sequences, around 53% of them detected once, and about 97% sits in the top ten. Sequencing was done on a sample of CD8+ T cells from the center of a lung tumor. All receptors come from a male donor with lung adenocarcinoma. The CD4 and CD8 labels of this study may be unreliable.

CDR3 residues: CASSFGQGVGNEQFF. As DNA, the CDR3 is TGTGCCAGCAGTTTCGGACAAGGGGTAGGCAATGAGCAGTTCTTC. The chain joins TRBV12-3 or TRBV12-4 to TRBJ2-1; perhaps TRBD1 as D (5 bases). Trimming removed 3 bases at V and 6 bases at J, with 15 bases between. The CDR3 totals 15 residues.

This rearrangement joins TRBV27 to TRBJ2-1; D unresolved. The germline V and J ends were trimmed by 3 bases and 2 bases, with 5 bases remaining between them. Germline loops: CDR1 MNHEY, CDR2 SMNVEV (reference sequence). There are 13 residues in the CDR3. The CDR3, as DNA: TGTGCCAGCAGTTTTAGGGCCTACAATGAGCAGTTCTTC. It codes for CASSFRAYNEQFF.

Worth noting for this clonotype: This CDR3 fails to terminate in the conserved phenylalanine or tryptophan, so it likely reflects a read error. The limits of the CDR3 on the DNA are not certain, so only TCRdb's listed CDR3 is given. CDR3 residues: CASSYVGNTGELSGEWA. The chain recombines TRBV6-5 with TRBJ2-1; TRBD1 is taken as the D call from the table, unchecked against the DNA. Inclusive of both ends, the CDR3 amounts to 17 amino acids. Germline CDR1 reads MNHEY; CDR2 reads SVGAGI.

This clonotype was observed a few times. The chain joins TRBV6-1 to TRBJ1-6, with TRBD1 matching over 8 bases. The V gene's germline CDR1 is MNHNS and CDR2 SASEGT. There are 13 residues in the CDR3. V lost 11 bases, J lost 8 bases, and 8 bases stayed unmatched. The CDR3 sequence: CAGRGQVHSPLHF. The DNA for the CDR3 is TGTGCCGGGCGGGGACAGGTCCATTCACCCCTCCACTTT.

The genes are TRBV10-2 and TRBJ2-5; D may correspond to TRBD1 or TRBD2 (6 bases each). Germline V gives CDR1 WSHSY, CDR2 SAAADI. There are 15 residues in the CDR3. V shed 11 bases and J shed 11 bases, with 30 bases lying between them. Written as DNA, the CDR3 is TGCGCCGGGGGACACGGGGGCGGGGACAAAGAGATTCAGTACTTC. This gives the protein CAGGHGGGDKEIQYF.

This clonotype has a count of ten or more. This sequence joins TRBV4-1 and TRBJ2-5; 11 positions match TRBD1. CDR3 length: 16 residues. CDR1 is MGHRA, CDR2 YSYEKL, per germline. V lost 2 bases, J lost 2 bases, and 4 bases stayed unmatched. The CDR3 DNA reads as TGCGCCAGCAGCCAATTGGACAGGGGGCTTCAAGAGACCCAGTACTTC. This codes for CASSQLDRGLQETQYF.

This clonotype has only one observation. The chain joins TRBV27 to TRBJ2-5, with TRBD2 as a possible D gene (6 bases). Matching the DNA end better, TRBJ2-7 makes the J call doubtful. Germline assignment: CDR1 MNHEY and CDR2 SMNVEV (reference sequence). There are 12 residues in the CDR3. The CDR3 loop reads CASRSSGDEQYF. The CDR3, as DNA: TGTGCCAGCAGGAGTAGCGGAGACGAGCAGTACTTC.

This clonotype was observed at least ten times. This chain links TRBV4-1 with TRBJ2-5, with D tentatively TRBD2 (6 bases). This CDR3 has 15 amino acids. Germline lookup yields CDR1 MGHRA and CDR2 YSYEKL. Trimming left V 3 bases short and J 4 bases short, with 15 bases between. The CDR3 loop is CASSQVTRAGETQYF. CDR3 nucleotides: TGCGCCAGCAGCCAGGTAACGAGAGCGGGAGAGACCCAGTACTTC.

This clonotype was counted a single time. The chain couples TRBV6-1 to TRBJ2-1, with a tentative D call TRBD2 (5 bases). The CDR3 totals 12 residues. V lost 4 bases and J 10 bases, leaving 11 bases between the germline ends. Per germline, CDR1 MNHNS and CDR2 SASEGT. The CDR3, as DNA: TGTGCCAGCAGTGGGGGAGCCTACGAGCAGTTCTTC. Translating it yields CASSGGAYEQFF.

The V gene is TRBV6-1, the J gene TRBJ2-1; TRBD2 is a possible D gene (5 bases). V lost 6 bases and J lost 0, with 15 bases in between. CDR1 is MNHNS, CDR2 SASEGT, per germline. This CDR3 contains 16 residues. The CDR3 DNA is TGTGCCAGCAGGGGCCCAAGCGGAGGCTCCTACAATGAGCAGTTCTTC. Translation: CASRGPSGGSYNEQFF.

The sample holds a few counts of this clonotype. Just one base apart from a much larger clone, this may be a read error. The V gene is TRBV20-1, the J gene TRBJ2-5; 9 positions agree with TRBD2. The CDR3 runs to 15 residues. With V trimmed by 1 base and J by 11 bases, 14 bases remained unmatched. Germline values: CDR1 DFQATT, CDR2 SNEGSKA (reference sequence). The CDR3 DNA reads TGCAGTGCTAGAGCCAGAGCGGGAGGCGGTAATGAGCAGTACTTC. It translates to CSARARAGGGNEQYF.

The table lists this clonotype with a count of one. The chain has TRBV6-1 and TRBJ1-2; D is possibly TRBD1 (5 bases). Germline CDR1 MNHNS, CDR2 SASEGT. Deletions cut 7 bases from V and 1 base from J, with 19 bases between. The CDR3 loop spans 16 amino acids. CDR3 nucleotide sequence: TGTGCCAGCACTAACAGGCAATGGGATGTTAACTATGGCTACACCTTC. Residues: CASTNRQWDVNYGYTF.

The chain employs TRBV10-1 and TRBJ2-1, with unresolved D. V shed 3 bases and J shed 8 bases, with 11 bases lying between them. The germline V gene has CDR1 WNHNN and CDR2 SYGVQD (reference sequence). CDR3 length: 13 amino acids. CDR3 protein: CASSEGGRDEQFF. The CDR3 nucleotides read TGCGCCAGCAGTGAAGGCGGACGGGATGAGCAGTTCTTC.

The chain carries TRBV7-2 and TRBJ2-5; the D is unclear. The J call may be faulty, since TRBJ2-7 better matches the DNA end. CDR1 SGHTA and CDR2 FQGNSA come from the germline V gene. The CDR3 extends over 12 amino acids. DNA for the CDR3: TGTGCCAGCAGCTTAGACGTCTACGAGCAGTACTTC. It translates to CASSLDVYEQYF.

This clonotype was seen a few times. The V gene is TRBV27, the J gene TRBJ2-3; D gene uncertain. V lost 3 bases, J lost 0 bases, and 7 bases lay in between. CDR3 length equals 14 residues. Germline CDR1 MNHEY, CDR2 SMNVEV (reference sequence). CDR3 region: CASSFSRSTDTQYF. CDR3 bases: TGTGCCAGCAGTTTTTCACGGAGCACAGATACGCAGTATTTT.

The CDR3 region has the DNA TGTGCCAGCGGTAGCGGGAGCCACAATGAGCAGTTCTTC. It translates to CASGSGSHNEQFF. V and J are TRBV6-1 and TRBJ2-1; TRBD2 agrees at 9 bases. CDR3 length equals 13 residues. The junction had 4 bases not matched to a gene; V was cut back by 8 bases and J by 5 bases. Looked up from germline, CDR1 is MNHNS and CDR2 is SASEGT.

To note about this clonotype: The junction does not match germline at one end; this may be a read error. The CDR3 DNA reads TGTGCCAGCAGCGGAGCGCGGGACCATAACATCCAGTACTTC. This translates into CASSGARDHNIQYF. The chain employs TRBV6-1 and TRBJ2-4; maybe TRBD2 (6 bases). Germline V lookup: CDR1 MNHNS, CDR2 SASEGT. This CDR3 has 14 residues.

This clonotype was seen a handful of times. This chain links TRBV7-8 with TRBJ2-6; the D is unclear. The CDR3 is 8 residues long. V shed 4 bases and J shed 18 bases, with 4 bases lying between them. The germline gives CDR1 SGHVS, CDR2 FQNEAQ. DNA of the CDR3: TGTGCCAGCAGCTCGTGGACTTTC. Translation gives CASSSWTF. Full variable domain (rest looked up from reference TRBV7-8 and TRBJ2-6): GAGVSQSPRYKVAKRGQDVALRCDPISGHVSLFWYQQALGQGPEFLTYFQNEAQLDKSGLPSDRFFAERPEGSVSTLKIQRTQQEDSAVYLCASSSWTFGAGSRLTVL.

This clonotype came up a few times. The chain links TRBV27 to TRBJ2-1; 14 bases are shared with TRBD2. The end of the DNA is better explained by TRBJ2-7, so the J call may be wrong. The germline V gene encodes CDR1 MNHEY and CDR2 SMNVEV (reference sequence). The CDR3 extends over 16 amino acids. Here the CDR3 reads CASSYILGLAGVEQYV. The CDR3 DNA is TGTGCCAGCAGTTACATATTGGGACTAGCGGGAGTAGAGCAGTACGTC.

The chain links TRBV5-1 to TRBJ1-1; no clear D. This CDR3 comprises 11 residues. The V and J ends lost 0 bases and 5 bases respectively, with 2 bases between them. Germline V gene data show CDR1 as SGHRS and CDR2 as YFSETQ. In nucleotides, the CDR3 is TGCGCCAGCAGCTTGGAAACTGAAGCTTTCTTT. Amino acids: CASSLETEAFF.

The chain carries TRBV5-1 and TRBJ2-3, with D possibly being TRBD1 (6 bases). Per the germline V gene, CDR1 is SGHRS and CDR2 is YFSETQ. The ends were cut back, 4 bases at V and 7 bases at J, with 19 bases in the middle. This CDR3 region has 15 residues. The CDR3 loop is CASSIGTISFYTQYF. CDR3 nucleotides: TGCGCCAGCAGCATAGGGACAATTTCCTTTTATACGCAGTATTTT.

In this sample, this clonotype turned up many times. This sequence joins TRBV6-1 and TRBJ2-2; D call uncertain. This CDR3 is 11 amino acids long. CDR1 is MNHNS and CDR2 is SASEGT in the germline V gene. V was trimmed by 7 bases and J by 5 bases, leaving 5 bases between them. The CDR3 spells CASMGTGELFF. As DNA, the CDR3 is TGTGCCAGCATGGGGACCGGGGAGCTGTTTTTT.

Written as DNA, the CDR3 is TGTGCCAGCAGTAAAACAGGGACAGGCGTTAGCAATCAGCCCCAGCATTTT. This codes for CASSKTGTGVSNQPQHF. This chain joins TRBV6-1 and TRBJ1-5, with 8 bases identical to TRBD1. The CDR3 is 17 amino acids. The germline V gene encodes CDR1 MNHNS and CDR2 SASEGT. Trimming took 5 bases from V and 0 from J; bases not matched to a gene: 9.